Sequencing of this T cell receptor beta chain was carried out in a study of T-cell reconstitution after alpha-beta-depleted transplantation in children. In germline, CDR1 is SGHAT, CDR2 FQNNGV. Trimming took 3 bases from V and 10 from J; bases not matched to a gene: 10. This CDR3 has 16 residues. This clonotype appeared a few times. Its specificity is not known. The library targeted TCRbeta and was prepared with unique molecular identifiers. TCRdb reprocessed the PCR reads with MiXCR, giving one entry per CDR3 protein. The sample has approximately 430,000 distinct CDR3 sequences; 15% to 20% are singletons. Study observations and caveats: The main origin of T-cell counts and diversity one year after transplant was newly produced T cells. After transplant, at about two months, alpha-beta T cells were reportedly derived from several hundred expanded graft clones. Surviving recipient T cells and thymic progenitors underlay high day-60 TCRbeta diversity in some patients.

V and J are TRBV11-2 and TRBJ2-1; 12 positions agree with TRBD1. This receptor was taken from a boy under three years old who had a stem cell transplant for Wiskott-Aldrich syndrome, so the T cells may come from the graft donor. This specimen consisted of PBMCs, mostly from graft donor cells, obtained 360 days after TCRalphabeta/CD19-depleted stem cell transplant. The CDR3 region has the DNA TGTGCCAGCAGCTTCAGCGGGACAGGGGGCCTGGCAGAGCAGTTCTTC. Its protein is CASSFSGTGGLAEQFF.